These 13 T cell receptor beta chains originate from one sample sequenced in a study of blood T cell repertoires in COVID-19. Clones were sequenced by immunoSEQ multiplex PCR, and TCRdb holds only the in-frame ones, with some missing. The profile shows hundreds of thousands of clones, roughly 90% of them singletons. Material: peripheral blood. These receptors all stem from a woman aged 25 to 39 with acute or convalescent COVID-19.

The CDR3 is CASSSDRGDQPQHF. In nucleotides, the CDR3 is TGTGCCAGCAGCTCGGACAGGGGTGATCAGCCCCAGCATTTT. The chain recombines TRBV7-9 with TRBJ1-5; TRBD1 matches at 9 bases. This CDR3 has 14 amino acids. Trimming cost V 4 bases and J 5 bases; bases outside gene matches: 3. Germline V gives CDR1 SEHNR, CDR2 FQNEAQ (reference sequence).

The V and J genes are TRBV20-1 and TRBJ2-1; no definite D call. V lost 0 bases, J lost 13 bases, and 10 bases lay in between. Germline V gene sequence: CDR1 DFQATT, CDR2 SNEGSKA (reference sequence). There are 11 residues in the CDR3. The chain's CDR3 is CSARDSGRQFF. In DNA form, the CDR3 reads TGCAGTGCTAGAGATTCTGGCAGACAGTTCTTC.

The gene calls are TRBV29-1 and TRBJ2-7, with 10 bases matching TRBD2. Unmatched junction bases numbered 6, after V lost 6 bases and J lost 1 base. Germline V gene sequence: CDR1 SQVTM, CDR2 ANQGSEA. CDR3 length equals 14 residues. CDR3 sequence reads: CSVATSGISYEQYF. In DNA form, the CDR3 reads TGCAGCGTGGCAACTAGCGGGATATCCTACGAGCAGTACTTC.

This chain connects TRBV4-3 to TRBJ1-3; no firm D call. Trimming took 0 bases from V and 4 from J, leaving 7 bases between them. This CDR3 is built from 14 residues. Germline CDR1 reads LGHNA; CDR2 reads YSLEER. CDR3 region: CASSQDTQGNTIYF. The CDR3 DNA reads TGCGCCAGCAGCCAAGATACACAGGGAAACACCATATATTTT.

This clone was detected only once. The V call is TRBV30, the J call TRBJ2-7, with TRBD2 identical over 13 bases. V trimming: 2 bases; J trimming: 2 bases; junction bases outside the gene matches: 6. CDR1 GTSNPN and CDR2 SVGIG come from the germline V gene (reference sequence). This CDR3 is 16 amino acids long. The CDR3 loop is CAWSSSTSGRTYEQYF. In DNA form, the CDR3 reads TGTGCCTGGAGTTCCTCGACTAGCGGGAGGACCTACGAGCAGTACTTC. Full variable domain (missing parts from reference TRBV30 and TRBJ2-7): SQTIHQWPATLVQPVGSPLSLECTVEGTSNPNLYWYRQAAGRGLQLLFYSVGIGQISSEVPQNLSASRPQDRQFILSSKKLLLSDSGFYLCAWSSSTSGRTYEQYFGPGTRLTVT.

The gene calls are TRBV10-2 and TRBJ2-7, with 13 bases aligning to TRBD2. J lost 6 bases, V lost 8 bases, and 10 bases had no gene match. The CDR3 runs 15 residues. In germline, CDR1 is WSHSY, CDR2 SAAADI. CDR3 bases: TGCGCCAGCCGTATAGGGACTAGCGGGATGATCGAGCAGTACTTC. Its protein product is CASRIGTSGMIEQYF.

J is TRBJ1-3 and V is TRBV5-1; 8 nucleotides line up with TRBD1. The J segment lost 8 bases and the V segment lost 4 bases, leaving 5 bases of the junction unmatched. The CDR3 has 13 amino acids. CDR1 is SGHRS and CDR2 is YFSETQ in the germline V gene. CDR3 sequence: CASSPGQGHTIYF. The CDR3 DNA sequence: TGCGCCAGCAGCCCAGGACAGGGTCACACCATATATTTT.

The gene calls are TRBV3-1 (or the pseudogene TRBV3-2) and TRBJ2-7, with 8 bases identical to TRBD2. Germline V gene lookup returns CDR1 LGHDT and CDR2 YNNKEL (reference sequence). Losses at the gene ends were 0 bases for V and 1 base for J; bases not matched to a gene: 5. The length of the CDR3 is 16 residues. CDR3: CASSQDVRGRSYEQYF. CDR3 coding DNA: TGTGCCAGCAGCCAAGATGTACGCGGGAGGTCCTACGAGCAGTACTTC.

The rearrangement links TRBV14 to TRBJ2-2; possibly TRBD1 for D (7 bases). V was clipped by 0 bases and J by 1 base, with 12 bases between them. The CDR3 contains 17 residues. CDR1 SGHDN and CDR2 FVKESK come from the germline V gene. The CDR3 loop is CASSQDRRGRNTGELFF. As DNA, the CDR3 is TGTGCCAGCAGCCAAGATAGGAGGGGGCGGAACACCGGGGAGCTGTTTTTT.

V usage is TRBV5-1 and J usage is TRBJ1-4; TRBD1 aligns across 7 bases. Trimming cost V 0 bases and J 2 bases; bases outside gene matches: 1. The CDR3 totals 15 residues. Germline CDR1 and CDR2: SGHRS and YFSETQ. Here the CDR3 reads CASSLVQGTNEKLFF. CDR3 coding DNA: TGCGCCAGCAGCTTGGTACAGGGGACTAATGAAAAACTGTTTTTT.

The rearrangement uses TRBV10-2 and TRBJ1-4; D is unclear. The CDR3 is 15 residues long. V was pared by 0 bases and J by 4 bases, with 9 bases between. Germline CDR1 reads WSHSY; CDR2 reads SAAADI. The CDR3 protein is CASSESESRNEKLFF. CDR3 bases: TGCGCCAGCAGTGAGTCTGAGTCACGTAATGAAAAACTGTTTTTT.

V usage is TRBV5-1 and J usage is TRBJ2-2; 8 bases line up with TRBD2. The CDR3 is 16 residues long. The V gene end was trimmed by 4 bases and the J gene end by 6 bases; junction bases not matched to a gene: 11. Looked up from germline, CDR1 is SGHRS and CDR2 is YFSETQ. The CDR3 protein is CASSRTKAGAAGELFF. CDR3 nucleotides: TGCGCCAGCAGCCGGACCAAAGCGGGAGCGGCCGGGGAGCTGTTTTTT.

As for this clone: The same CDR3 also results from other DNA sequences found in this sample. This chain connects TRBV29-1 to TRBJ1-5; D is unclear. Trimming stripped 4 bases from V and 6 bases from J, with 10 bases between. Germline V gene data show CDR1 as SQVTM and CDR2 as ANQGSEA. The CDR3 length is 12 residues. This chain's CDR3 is CSVGGLGQPQHF. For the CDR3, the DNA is TGCAGCGTTGGAGGTTTGGGTCAGCCCCAGCATTTT. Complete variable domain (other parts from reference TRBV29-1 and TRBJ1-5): SAVISQKPSRDICQRGTSLTIQCQVDSQVTMMFWYRQQPGQSLTLIATANQGSEATYESGFVIDKFPISRPNLTFSTLTVSNMSPEDSSIYLCSVGGLGQPQHFGDGTRLSIL.